This T cell receptor (beta chain) was recorded in a study of blood T cell repertoires in COVID-19. Germline-derived CDR1 and CDR2 are SGDLS and YYNGEE. Between the trimmed V and J ends, which lost 3 bases and 0 bases, there was a span of 11 bases. The CDR3 has 15 residues. In the original processing: Researchers report that nucleated cell counts were estimated from reference gene primer amplification. The table came from immunoSEQ multiplex PCR; TCRdb's copy has only in-frame clones and leaves some out. That table furnishes V, J and clone size, whereas the DNA furnished D and trimming. Here the sample spans about 210,000 clones, approximately 85% being singletons.

V is TRBV9 and J is TRBJ2-3, with D perhaps TRBD2 (5 bases). The sequence was collected from a woman in her seventies with COVID-19, enrolled during active disease. The sequenced sample consisted of peripheral blood. CDR3 residues: CASSARRSSTDTQYF. CDR3 sequence (DNA): TGTGCCAGCAGCGCACGGAGGAGTAGCACAGATACGCAGTATTTT.